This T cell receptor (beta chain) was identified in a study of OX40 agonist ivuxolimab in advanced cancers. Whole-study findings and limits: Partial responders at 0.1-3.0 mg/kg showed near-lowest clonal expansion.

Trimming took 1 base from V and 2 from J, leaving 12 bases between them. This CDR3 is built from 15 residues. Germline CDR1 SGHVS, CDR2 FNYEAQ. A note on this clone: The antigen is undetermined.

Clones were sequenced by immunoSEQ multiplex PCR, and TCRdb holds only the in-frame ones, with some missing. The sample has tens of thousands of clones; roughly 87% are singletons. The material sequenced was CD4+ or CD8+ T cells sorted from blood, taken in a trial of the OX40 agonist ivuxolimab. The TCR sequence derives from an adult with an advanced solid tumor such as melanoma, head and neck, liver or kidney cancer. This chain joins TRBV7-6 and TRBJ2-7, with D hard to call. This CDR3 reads CASSLDTDYTYEQYF. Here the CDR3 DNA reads TGTGCCAGCAGCTTAGATACTGATTACACCTACGAGCAGTACTTC.